Below are 23 T cell receptor beta chains sequenced from a single sample in a study of response to subunit inactivated influenza vaccine. TCRdb re-called the RT-PCR reads through MiXCR, storing one row per CDR3 protein. The table has under 750,000 distinct CDR3 sequences, 12% seen once. Sequenced here: PBMCs from blood, sampled on the day of vaccination. The receptor set was obtained from a man aged 50 to 60 who received an inactivated influenza vaccine.

This clonotype was counted many times. This chain uses TRBV12-3 or TRBV12-4 with TRBJ1-6; weak D call: TRBD1 (5 bases). V lost 5 bases to trimming and J lost 7 bases, with 15 bases between them. The CDR3 is 15 residues long. The CDR3, as DNA: TGTGCCAGCAGTCCAACAGGATACAGCAATTCACCCCTCCACTTT. It translates to CASSPTGYSNSPLHF.

This clonotype showed up just a few times. The V and J genes are TRBV5-6 and TRBJ2-7; no clear D. The V end lost 1 base, the J end lost 0 bases, and 5 bases lay between the germline ends. Germline CDR1 SGHDT, CDR2 YYEEEE. This CDR3 comprises 13 residues. The CDR3 spells CASSLRPSYEQYF. CDR3 nucleotides: TGTGCCAGCAGCTTGAGGCCCTCCTACGAGCAGTACTTC.

This clonotype was seen repeatedly, ten times or more. V is TRBV5-1 and J is TRBJ2-3; 9 bases are shared with TRBD2. The CDR3 extends over 16 amino acids. Germline CDR1 reads SGHRS; CDR2 reads YFSETQ. Losses at the gene ends were 3 bases for V and 0 bases for J; bases not matched to a gene: 5. This CDR3 is CASSSLAGESTDTQYF. DNA for the CDR3: TGCGCCAGCAGCTCTTTAGCGGGAGAAAGCACAGATACGCAGTATTTT.

The chain carries TRBV18 and TRBJ2-3; 7 bases align to TRBD1. J was trimmed by 7 bases and V by 3 bases; bases with no gene match: 10. This CDR3 comprises 15 residues. CDR1 KGHSH and CDR2 LQKENI come from the germline V gene. CDR3 nucleotide sequence: TGTGCCAGCTCACCGGGGACGACAGGGCGGAATACGCAGTATTTT. This encodes CASSPGTTGRNTQYF.

This clonotype was detected only a few times. The chain uses TRBV5-1 and TRBJ2-5; D gene ambiguous. CDR3 length equals 13 residues. The V gene's germline CDR1 is SGHRS and CDR2 YFSETQ. Trimming took off 3 bases at V and 5 bases at J, with 11 bases between the two ends. The CDR3: CASSSTLVETQYF. The CDR3 nucleotides are TGCGCCAGCAGCTCCACCTTGGTGGAGACCCAGTACTTC.

The chain links TRBV14 to TRBJ2-3, with D tentatively TRBD2 (7 bases). Germline loops: CDR1 SGHDN, CDR2 FVKESK. V was clipped by 4 bases and J by 2 bases, with 16 bases between them. CDR3 length: 16 amino acids. The CDR3 region is CASSPSMRGLTDTQYF. CDR3 bases: TGTGCCAGCAGCCCCTCTATGCGGGGGCTCACAGATACGCAGTATTTT.

This sequence joins TRBV10-3 and TRBJ2-1, with 10 bases that match TRBD2. CDR3 length: 16 residues. Trimming at V came to 4 bases and at J to 5 bases, leaving 8 bases not matched to a gene. Germline lookup yields CDR1 ENHRY and CDR2 SYGVKD. CDR3 nucleotides: TGTGCCATCAGTGTGATAAGCGGGAGGGCCGACAATGAGCAGTTCTTC. Protein sequence: CAISVISGRADNEQFF.

This clonotype was observed a handful of times. This chain connects TRBV20-1 to TRBJ1-2; D uncertain. The germline V and J ends were trimmed by 8 bases and 2 bases, with 9 bases remaining between them. The germline gives CDR1 DFQATT, CDR2 SNEGSKA (reference sequence). The CDR3 sequence is 11 residues long. The CDR3: CSTPDNYGYTF. CDR3 nucleotide sequence: TGCAGTACTCCTGACAACTATGGCTACACCTTC.

The CDR3 nucleotides are TGCGCCAGCAGCCAAGGTTGGCTAGCGCACTATGAGCAGTTCTTC. Protein sequence: CASSQGWLAHYEQFF. V usage is TRBV4-3 and J usage is TRBJ2-1, with D possibly matching TRBD2 (6 bases). V was clipped by 1 base and J by 8 bases, with 15 bases between them. The germline CDR1 and CDR2 sequences are LGHNA and YSLEER. The CDR3 is made up of 15 amino acids.

This clonotype was counted many times. V gene TRBV19 combines with J gene TRBJ1-1, with D uncertain. This CDR3 is 13 amino acids long. Per germline, CDR1 LNHDA and CDR2 SQIVND (reference sequence). Between the trimmed V and J ends, which lost 4 bases and 4 bases, there was a span of 10 bases. The CDR3 DNA follows: TGTGCCAGTAGTACCCGTGGGAGCACTGAAGCTTTCTTT. It codes for CASSTRGSTEAFF.

This clonotype came up a few times. The J gene is TRBJ1-1, the V gene TRBV5-5, with D unclear. Per the germline V gene, CDR1 is SGHKS and CDR2 is YYEKEE (reference sequence). The CDR3 runs 12 residues. The germline V and J ends were trimmed by 3 bases and 2 bases, with 5 bases remaining between them. CDR3 sequence (DNA): TGTGCCAGCAGCTATCTTAACACTGAAGCTTTCTTT. Translated, it gives CASSYLNTEAFF. The full variable domain, rest sourced from reference TRBV5-5 and TRBJ1-1, is DAGVTQSPTHLIKTRGQQVTLRCSPISGHKSVSWYQQVLGQGPQFIFQYYEKEERGRGNFPDRFSARQFPNYSSELNVNALLLGDSALYLCASSYLNTEAFFGQGTRLTVV.

This chain joins TRBV12-3 or TRBV12-4 and TRBJ2-1; 7 nucleotides agree with TRBD1. J was trimmed by 2 bases and V by 3 bases; bases with no gene match: 25. This CDR3 is built from 22 residues. The CDR3 DNA follows: TGTGCCAGCAGTTTCCCCCATCAGACCATTAGGAACGACAGGGTTACCTACAATGAGCAGTTCTTC. This codes for CASSFPHQTIRNDRVTYNEQFF.

This clonotype was observed a handful of times. The CDR3: CATSDPETPTSGSYNEQFF. As DNA, the CDR3 is TGTGCCACCAGTGATCCCGAGACCCCGACTAGCGGGAGCTACAATGAGCAGTTCTTC. The chain couples TRBV24-1 to TRBJ2-1; 12 bases agree with TRBD2. The CDR3 length is 19 residues. Trimming cost V 3 bases and J 3 bases; bases outside gene matches: 11. Per germline, CDR1 KGHDR and CDR2 SFDVKD.

This clonotype was observed a few times. The chain carries TRBV12-3 or TRBV12-4 and TRBJ2-2, with D possibly TRBD1 on 6 matching bases. The CDR3 consists of 14 residues. Trimming pared 6 bases from V and 6 bases from J, leaving 14 bases between. Here the CDR3 DNA reads TGTGCCAGCAGCATAGGGACATACCCCGGGGAGCTGTTTTTT. It translates to CASSIGTYPGELFF.

The genes are TRBV29-1 and TRBJ2-5; the match to TRBD1 covers 9 bases. Germline V gene sequence: CDR1 SQVTM, CDR2 ANQGSEA. The CDR3 has 12 amino acids. Trimming took 6 bases from V and 7 from J; bases not matched to a gene: 6. CDR3 loop: CSVRQGVWTQYF. The CDR3 bases are TGCAGCGTAAGACAGGGGGTCTGGACCCAGTACTTC.

The chain recombines TRBV5-1 with TRBJ2-1, with 14 bases that match TRBD2. This CDR3 has 15 residues. Looked up from germline, CDR1 is SGHRS and CDR2 is YFSETQ. Trimming cost V 5 bases and J 9 bases; bases outside gene matches: 7. In nucleotides, the CDR3 is TGCGCCAGCAGGACCGGGACTAGCGGGAGAGGTGAGCAGTTCTTC. As protein: CASRTGTSGRGEQFF.

This clonotype has a handful of counts. The CDR3 sequence is CASSQAAYYEQYF. The CDR3 coding sequence is TGTGCCAGCAGCCAGGCGGCCTACTACGAGCAGTACTTC. The gene calls are TRBV3-1 and TRBJ2-7; D call uncertain. The length of the CDR3 is 13 residues. V was pared by 3 bases and J by 3 bases, with 9 bases between. Germline loops: CDR1 LGHDT, CDR2 YNNKEL (reference sequence).

V gene TRBV7-3 combines with J gene TRBJ2-3; D not resolved. This CDR3 has 13 amino acids. Germline V gene data show CDR1 as SGHTA and CDR2 as FQGTGA. V was clipped by 5 bases and J by 2 bases, with 8 bases between them. The CDR3 sequence is CASSPLNTDTQYF. Written as DNA, the CDR3 is TGTGCCAGCAGCCCCCTCAACACAGATACGCAGTATTTT.

V gene TRBV27 combines with J gene TRBJ2-7; TRBD2 matches 9 bases. CDR3 size: 16 residues. V lost 0 bases to trimming and J lost 4 bases; unmatched junction nucleotides: 7. Germline V gene data show CDR1 as MNHEY and CDR2 as SMNVEV (reference sequence). CDR3 in amino acids: CASSLSGGGAAYEQYF. CDR3 DNA sequence: TGTGCCAGCAGTTTATCGGGCGGGGGGGCCGCGTACGAGCAGTACTTC.

The chain carries TRBV12-3 or TRBV12-4 and TRBJ2-7; 11 bases fit TRBD1. The CDR3 sequence is 15 residues long. V gave up 5 bases and J gave up 4 bases; unmatched junction bases: 7. CDR3 amino acids: CASSTRTGGRYEQYF. DNA of the CDR3: TGTGCCAGCAGTACCCGGACAGGGGGCAGGTACGAGCAGTACTTC.

V and J are TRBV4-3 and TRBJ2-6, with D possibly being TRBD2 (5 bases). The CDR3 covers 18 residues. CDR1 is LGHNA and CDR2 is YSLEER in the germline V gene. Trimming left V 0 bases short and J 1 base short, with 13 bases between. The CDR3 DNA follows: TGCGCCAGCAGCCAAGATGAGGGCCTGACTTCTGGGGCCAACGTCCTGACTTTC. It encodes CASSQDEGLTSGANVLTF.

This clonotype has just a few counts. J is TRBJ2-1 and V is TRBV28; a weak D match, TRBD2 (6 bases). V was pared by 2 bases and J by 5 bases, with 13 bases between. This CDR3 has 15 amino acids. The germline CDR1 and CDR2 sequences are MDHEN and SYDVKM. The CDR3 protein is CASSLAGLRNNEQFF. CDR3 nucleotides: TGTGCCAGCAGTTTAGCGGGGCTCAGGAACAATGAGCAGTTCTTC.

The rearrangement joins TRBV5-4 to TRBJ1-1; TRBD1 matches 8 bases. The germline V gene encodes CDR1 SGHNT and CDR2 YYREEE (reference sequence). This CDR3 contains 18 residues. V was pared by 4 bases and J by 4 bases, with 18 bases of the junction left unmatched. This chain's CDR3 is CASSTGQGGALMSTEAFF. The CDR3 DNA follows: TGTGCCAGCAGCACTGGACAGGGAGGGGCCTTAATGAGCACTGAAGCTTTCTTT.